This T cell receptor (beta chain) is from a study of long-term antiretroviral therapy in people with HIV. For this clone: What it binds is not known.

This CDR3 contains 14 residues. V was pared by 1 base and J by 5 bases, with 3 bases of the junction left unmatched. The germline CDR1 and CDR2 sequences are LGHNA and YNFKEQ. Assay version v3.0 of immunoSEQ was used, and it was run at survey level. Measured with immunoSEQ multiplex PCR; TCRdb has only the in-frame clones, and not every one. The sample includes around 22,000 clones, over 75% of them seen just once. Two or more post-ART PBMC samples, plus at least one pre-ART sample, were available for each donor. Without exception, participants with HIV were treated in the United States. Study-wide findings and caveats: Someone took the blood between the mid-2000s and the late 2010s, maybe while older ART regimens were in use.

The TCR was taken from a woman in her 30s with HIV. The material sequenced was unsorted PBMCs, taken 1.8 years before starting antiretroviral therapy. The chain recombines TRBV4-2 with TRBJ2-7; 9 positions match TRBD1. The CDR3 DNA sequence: TGTGCCAGCAGCCAAGGACAGGGGGTGGACGAGCAGTACTTC. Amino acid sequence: CASSQGQGVDEQYF.